The T cell receptor beta chain described here comes from a study of cytomegalovirus exposure and HLA in healthy donors. Per germline, CDR1 MNHNS and CDR2 SASEGT. The length of the CDR3 is 15 residues. Trimming removed 0 bases from V and 4 bases from J, with 12 bases in between. The donors, nominally healthy at sampling, likely had unrecorded immune exposures. The study ran its PCR with 60 Vbeta and 13 Jbeta primers. Profiling relied on immunoSEQ multiplex PCR, and the TCRdb table lists in-frame clones only, not all of them. The sample carries under 100,000 clones, roughly two thirds recorded once. Material: PBMCs. This chain links TRBV6-1 with TRBJ1-2; D is uncertain. This sequence originates from a woman in her forties or fifties in good health and CMV-seropositive. The CDR3 DNA reads as TGTGCCAGCAGTGAAGCGGAGGGATCGGCCTATGGCTACACCTTC. Translated: CASSEAEGSAYGYTF.